This T cell receptor beta chain is from a study of OX40 agonist ivuxolimab in advanced cancers. Study-level background: Ivuxolimab was an agonistic, fully human IgG2 monoclonal antibody directed against OX40 (CD134), a costimulatory receptor. Intravenous ivuxolimab was administered to patients every 2 weeks at six dose levels: 0.01, 0.1, 0.3, 1.5, 3 and 10 mg/kg. Of the approximately 50 dose-escalation patients, hepatocellular carcinoma was present in approximately 20, melanoma in approximately 15, renal cell carcinoma in 9 and head and neck cancer in 9. A male proportion of roughly 80% and a mean age of approximately 58 years, ranging from roughly 23 to 90, were recorded for the dose-escalation cohort. Patients were allowed to have had prior anti-PD-1, anti-PD-L1 or anti-CTLA-4 therapy, and around 40% of the dose-escalation patients had previously received checkpoint inhibitors. Partial responses occurred in three dose-escalation patients: two with cutaneous melanoma and one with hepatocellular carcinoma. Peripheral TCRbeta sequencing was intended to test whether TCR sequence diversity was altered and clonal T-cell expansion was caused by ivuxolimab. The paper reports the monotherapy dose-escalation portion (N of about 51 patients) of the phase I ivuxolimab trial. What the study reported, not specific to this receptor: After ivuxolimab, CD8+ T cells had more expanded clones than CD4+ T cells on average. In partial responders in the 0.1-3.0 mg/kg groups, normalized peripheral clonal expansion was found to be among the lowest, especially among CD8+ T cells. At doses from 0.1 to 3.0 mg/kg, clonal expansion was seen in both CD4+ and CD8+ blood T cells between baseline and week 6. The antigen specificity of the peripheral T cells that underwent clonal expansion was not determined. Low levels of normalized T-cell clonal expansion were also seen in some nonresponding patients.

In the germline V gene, CDR1 corresponds to SGHRS and CDR2 to YFSETQ. V loses 3 bases at its end and J loses 7 bases; junction bases beyond the gene matches: 4. The CDR3 covers 14 residues, taking in both the cysteine and the phenylalanine. Only CDR3 DNA is held: 42 bases, read in frame from base 1. Genomic DNA was isolated from the sorted cells so that the TCRbeta CDR3 region could be sequenced. The immunoSEQ Assay was used for sequencing of TCRbeta CDR3 regions. The immuneACCESS repertoire file appears here via TCRdb, limited to in-frame rearrangements. These files lack a portion of the clones; in checked studies, under half of the deficit traces to unresolved V genes, and the cause of the others is not known. The sample yields roughly 60,000 clones; roughly 84% were counted once. The top ten hold around 26% of the sample. The trial excluded patients who had a history of autoimmune disease or were on systemic immunosuppression. Peripheral blood for TCR sequencing was collected from all dose cohorts at baseline, on cycle 4 day 1, and on cycle 7 day 1. Samples came from an open-label, multicenter, first-in-human phase I dose-escalation trial of ivuxolimab. Adults with locally advanced or metastatic head and neck squamous cell, hepatocellular, melanoma or renal cell carcinoma were enrolled in the trial. Before TCR sequencing, CD4+ T cells and CD8+ T cells were sorted from peripheral blood as separate populations.

A word on this clone: No antigen is known for it. Per-nucleotide qualities are absent, and no much larger clonotype sits a single base away.

The chain links TRBV5-1 with TRBJ1-4; 9 of the junction bases match TRBD1. This clonotype originated in an adult with an advanced solid tumor such as melanoma, head and neck, liver or kidney cancer. The sequenced sample was CD4+ or CD8+ T cells sorted from blood, obtained in a trial of the OX40 agonist ivuxolimab. The CDR3 region: CASSWTGDIEKLFF. The DNA sequence reads TGCGCCAGCAGCTGGACAGGGGATATTGAAAAACTGTTTTTT. The CDR3 plus the reference TRBV5-1 and TRBJ1-4 genes for the other parts give the full variable domain: KAGVTQTPRYLIKTRGQQVTLSCSPISGHRSVSWYQQTPGQGLQFLFEYFSETQRNKGNFPGRFSGRQFSNSRSEMNVSTLELGDSALYLCASSWTGDIEKLFFGSGTQLSVL.